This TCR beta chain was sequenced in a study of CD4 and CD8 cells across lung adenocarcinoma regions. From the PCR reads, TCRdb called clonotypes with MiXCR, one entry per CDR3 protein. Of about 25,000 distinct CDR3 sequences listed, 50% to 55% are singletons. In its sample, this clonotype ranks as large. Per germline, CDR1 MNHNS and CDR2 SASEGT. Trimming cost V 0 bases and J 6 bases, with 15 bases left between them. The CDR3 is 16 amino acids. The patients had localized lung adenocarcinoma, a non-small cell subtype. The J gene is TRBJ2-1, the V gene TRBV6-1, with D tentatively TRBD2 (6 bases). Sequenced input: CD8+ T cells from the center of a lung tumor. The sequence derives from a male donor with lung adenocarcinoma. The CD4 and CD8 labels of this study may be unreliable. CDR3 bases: TGTGCCAGCAGTGAAGCAGGAGGGGCAGGGAGCAATGAGCAGTTCTTC. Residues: CASSEAGGAGSNEQFF.